Presented here are 14 T cell receptor beta chains from one specimen sequenced in a study of blood T cell repertoires in COVID-19. Generated by immunoSEQ multiplex PCR, the TCRdb table keeps only in-frame clones and is missing some. The sample carries 210,000 or so clones, under 90% recorded once. The sequenced sample was peripheral blood. These receptors were taken from a human donor in a cohort sampled during active COVID-19.

The chain combines TRBV5-5 with TRBJ2-1, with 9 bases that match TRBD2. With 0 bases clipped from V and 2 bases from J, the junction kept 0 bases outside the gene matches. Looked up from germline, CDR1 is SGHKS and CDR2 is YYEKEE (reference sequence). The CDR3 is made up of 15 amino acids. CDR3 amino acids: CASSLGLAAYNEQFF. Written as DNA, the CDR3 is TGTGCCAGCAGCTTGGGACTAGCGGCCTACAATGAGCAGTTCTTC.

This clone appeared once. The chain employs TRBV6-1 and TRBJ1-2, with D perhaps TRBD1 (6 bases). The length of the CDR3 is 14 residues. CDR1 is MNHNS and CDR2 is SASEGT in the germline V gene. The germline V and J ends were trimmed by 1 base and 7 bases, with 13 bases remaining between them. The CDR3, as DNA: TGTGCCAGCAGTGAAGGGACCCTAGGGGGTGGCTACACCTTC. It translates to CASSEGTLGGGYTF.

This rearrangement joins TRBV6-5 to TRBJ2-1, with 8 bases identical to TRBD1. The ends lost 2 bases at V and 4 bases at J; junction bases unmatched: 7. The germline V gene encodes CDR1 MNHEY and CDR2 SVGAGI. The CDR3 totals 16 residues. CDR3 DNA sequence: TGTGCCAGCAGTTACCTATCCAGGGGGCGGTACAATGAGCAGTTCTTC. Amino acids: CASSYLSRGRYNEQFF.

The rearrangement uses TRBV4-2 and TRBJ2-3, with 7 bases lining up with TRBD1. CDR1 and CDR2 from the germline V gene are LGHNA and YNFKEQ. The CDR3 consists of 16 residues. After removal of 4 bases from V and 3 bases from J, the junction contained 10 bases not matched to a gene. DNA of the CDR3: TGTGCCAGCAGCCCTTCTACAGGGGACGGTACAGATACGCAGTATTTT. Its protein is CASSPSTGDGTDTQYF.

The chain has TRBV2 and TRBJ1-3, with D unclear. The CDR3 covers 12 residues. Between the trimmed V and J ends, which lost 8 bases and 0 bases, there was a span of 5 bases. CDR1 and CDR2 from the germline V gene are SNHLY and FYNNEI. CDR3 residues: CASANSGNTIYF. The CDR3 coding sequence is TGTGCCAGCGCGAACTCTGGAAACACCATATATTTT.

The chain carries TRBV15 and TRBJ1-1, with a tentative D call TRBD1 (5 bases). This CDR3 is built from 15 residues. The germline CDR1 and CDR2 sequences are LNHNV and YYDKDF (reference sequence). V was clipped by 0 bases and J by 10 bases, with 18 bases between them. The DNA of the CDR3 is TGTGCCACCAGCAGAGAGGCAGGTGGCGGGGCGCGAGCTTTCTTT. Amino acids: CATSREAGGGARAFF.

The chain combines TRBV19 with TRBJ2-1; D is unclear. CDR3 size: 11 residues. Germline CDR1 is LNHDA and CDR2 is SQIVND (reference sequence). V lost 10 bases to trimming and J lost 5 bases, with 9 bases between them. CDR3 coding DNA: TGTGCCACGAGTAGAAACAATGAGCAGTTCTTC. Translating it yields CATSRNNEQFF.

The J gene is TRBJ2-3, the V gene TRBV2; D is possibly TRBD2 (5 bases). The length of the CDR3 is 14 residues. The germline gives CDR1 SNHLY, CDR2 FYNNEI. V shed 7 bases and J shed 1 base, with 12 bases lying between them. The CDR3 DNA reads as TGTGCCAGCAAAGAGGGATGGGGCACAGATACGCAGTATTTT. It is translated as CASKEGWGTDTQYF.

The gene calls are TRBV30 and TRBJ2-1; 11 bases are a match to TRBD2. The V gene end was trimmed by 3 bases and the J gene end by 9 bases; junction bases not matched to a gene: 13. The CDR3 loop spans 16 amino acids. Germline V gene sequence: CDR1 GTSNPN, CDR2 SVGIG (reference sequence). CDR3 in amino acids: CAWRDAVISGRGEQFF. DNA for the CDR3: TGTGCCTGGAGAGACGCCGTCATTAGCGGGAGGGGTGAGCAGTTCTTC.

The CDR3 nucleotides are TGTGCCAGCTCCCCCATGGGGGAGGCGAATGAGCAGTTCTTC. It translates to CASSPMGEANEQFF. The gene calls are TRBV18 and TRBJ2-1; a possible D gene is TRBD2 (6 bases). From germline, CDR1 is KGHSH and CDR2 LQKENI. Trimming stripped 6 bases from V and 7 bases from J, with 16 bases between. The CDR3 spans 14 residues.

The gene calls are TRBV18 and TRBJ2-1; maybe TRBD2 (5 bases). Trimming cost V 3 bases and J 7 bases, with 10 bases left between them. CDR1 and CDR2 (germline): KGHSH, LQKENI. The CDR3 covers 13 residues. The DNA for the CDR3 is TGTGCCAGCTCACCGTCCGGACTGAATGAGCAGTTCTTC. Protein product: CASSPSGLNEQFF.

V gene TRBV10-2 combines with J gene TRBJ2-6, with D perhaps TRBD1 (5 bases). Germline CDR1 reads WSHSY; CDR2 reads SAAADI. V lost 4 bases and J lost 0, with 10 bases in between. The CDR3 is 16 amino acids. CDR3 residues: CASSGTYLSGANVLTF. The CDR3, as DNA: TGCGCCAGCAGTGGGACATACCTCTCTGGGGCCAACGTCCTGACTTTC.

This clone has a count of ten or more. V usage is TRBV11-2 and J usage is TRBJ2-5, with D unresolved. This CDR3 has 14 residues. Germline CDR1 and CDR2: SGHAT and FQNNGV. V was clipped by 4 bases and J by 5 bases, with 14 bases between them. DNA for the CDR3: TGTGCCAGCAGCTCAGTCAGCACCAGGGAGACCCAGTACTTC. Amino acids: CASSSVSTRETQYF.

J is TRBJ2-7 and V is TRBV6-5; possibly TRBD2 for D (5 bases). Trimming shortened V by 2 bases and J by 3 bases, and 5 bases separated the two germline ends. From germline, CDR1 is MNHEY and CDR2 SVGAGI. This CDR3 contains 12 residues. The CDR3 bases are TGTGCCAGCAGTTACGAGGGCTACGAGCAGTACGTC. Encoded protein: CASSYEGYEQYV.